One sample yielded the 18 T cell receptor beta chains listed below, sequenced in a study of cytomegalovirus exposure and HLA in healthy donors. Use of 60 Vbeta and 13 Jbeta primers characterized the PCR. Sequencing was performed with immunoSEQ multiplex PCR; in TCRdb, only in-frame clones are kept and a portion is missing. The data hold roughly 150,000 clones, with around three quarters observed a single time. Sequences were obtained from PBMCs. All receptors come from a woman aged 35 to 49 in good health and CMV-seronegative.

This chain links TRBV5-6 with TRBJ2-1, with TRBD1 matching over 7 bases. Unmatched junction bases numbered 3, after V lost 3 bases and J lost 9 bases. The CDR3 is 12 residues long. Germline V gives CDR1 SGHDT, CDR2 YYEEEE. This CDR3 is CASSSTGVEQFF. The CDR3 DNA sequence: TGTGCCAGCAGCTCTACAGGGGTTGAGCAGTTCTTC.

The chain joins TRBV6-5 to TRBJ1-1; TRBD1 matches at 7 bases. The CDR3 length is 14 residues. Germline V gene sequence: CDR1 MNHEY, CDR2 SVGAGI. The junction had 4 bases not matched to a gene; V was cut back by 6 bases and J by 0 bases. As DNA, the CDR3 is TGTGCCAGCAGAGGGACAGTTTTGAACACTGAAGCTTTCTTT. Its protein product is CASRGTVLNTEAFF.

The genes are TRBV28 and TRBJ1-2; 8 nucleotides align to TRBD1. The V gene's germline CDR1 is MDHEN and CDR2 SYDVKM. V was clipped by 7 bases and J by 7 bases; unmatched bases: 8. This CDR3 spans 13 amino acids. CDR3 sequence: CASTLDRGRGYTF. For the CDR3, the DNA is TGTGCCAGCACCCTCGACAGGGGCCGTGGCTACACCTTC.

This clone was picked up one time. The V and J genes are TRBV2 and TRBJ1-3; 7 bases are shared with TRBD1. CDR3 size: 15 residues. J gave up 0 bases and V 5 bases, and 4 bases lay outside the gene matches. Germline V CDR1 and CDR2: SNHLY, FYNNEI. The CDR3: CASSYGTDSGNTIYF. CDR3 nucleotide sequence: TGTGCCAGCAGTTACGGGACAGACTCTGGAAACACCATATATTTT. Full variable domain (rest looked up from reference TRBV2 and TRBJ1-3): EPEVTQTPSHQVTQMGQEVILRCVPISNHLYFYWYRQILGQKVEFLVSFYNNEISEKSEIFDDQFSVERPDGSNFTLKIRSTKLEDSAMYFCASSYGTDSGNTIYFGEGSWLTVV.

The chain uses TRBV15 and TRBJ2-4; the match to TRBD2 covers 7 bases. The CDR3 length is 16 residues. With 3 bases clipped from V and 3 bases from J, the junction kept 8 bases outside the gene matches. Germline CDR1 reads LNHNV; CDR2 reads YYDKDF (reference sequence). The CDR3 DNA reads TGTGCCACCAGCAGCCACGGGGAGGGCCACAAAAACATTCAGTACTTC. Protein: CATSSHGEGHKNIQYF.

V and J are TRBV7-8 and TRBJ2-7, with 11 bases aligning to TRBD2. The germline V gene has CDR1 SGHVS and CDR2 FQNEAQ. Germline trimming cut 3 bases from V and 4 bases from J; bases unmatched to any gene: 5. The CDR3 is made up of 15 amino acids. This CDR3 is CASSLLAGGGYEQYF. CDR3 bases: TGTGCCAGCAGCTTGCTAGCGGGGGGCGGATACGAGCAGTACTTC.

This rearrangement joins TRBV29-1 to TRBJ2-2, with a tentative D call TRBD1 (5 bases). The CDR3 contains 14 residues. Germline CDR1 is SQVTM and CDR2 is ANQGSEA. The V gene lost 8 bases and the J gene lost 1 base, with 14 bases spanning the gap. For the CDR3, the DNA is TGCAGCCCACCTCAAGGACAGAACACCGGGGAGCTGTTTTTT. It encodes CSPPQGQNTGELFF.

The V call is TRBV7-9, the J call TRBJ2-1; D is unclear. There are 15 residues in the CDR3. The germline V gene has CDR1 SEHNR and CDR2 FQNEAQ (reference sequence). With 3 bases removed from V and 4 bases from J, the gap between germline ends came to 13 bases. CDR3 sequence reads: CASSFGLGSYNEQFF. Here the CDR3 DNA reads TGTGCCAGCAGCTTCGGGTTAGGTTCTTACAATGAGCAGTTCTTC.

V and J are TRBV4-1 and TRBJ2-7; 7 nucleotides align to TRBD1. The V and J ends lost 1 base and 0 bases, in that order; junction bases with no gene match: 6. Germline CDR1 MGHRA, CDR2 YSYEKL. The CDR3 has 16 amino acids. This chain's CDR3 is CASSQVGRDSSYEQYF. The CDR3 bases are TGCGCCAGCAGCCAAGTGGGCCGGGACAGCTCCTACGAGCAGTACTTC.

The chain links TRBV27 to TRBJ1-2; D uncertain. Looked up from germline, CDR1 is MNHEY and CDR2 is SMNVEV (reference sequence). Deletions cut 4 bases from V and 7 bases from J, with 19 bases between. This CDR3 contains 15 residues. CDR3 residues: CASSSTSREVGGYTF. CDR3 in DNA: TGTGCCAGCAGTTCCACCTCCCGGGAGGTTGGTGGCTACACCTTC.

This chain links TRBV6-5 with TRBJ1-4; unclear D gene. CDR1 is MNHEY and CDR2 is SVGAGI in the germline V gene. The V end was cut by 8 bases, the J end by 0 bases, with 7 bases between. The CDR3 has 13 residues. CDR3 coding DNA: TGTGCCAGCGTCCTTTCAACTAATGAAAAACTGTTTTTT. Translation gives CASVLSTNEKLFF.

V gene TRBV18 combines with J gene TRBJ2-7; TRBD1 matches at 10 bases. After removal of 8 bases from V and 0 bases from J, the junction contained 7 bases not matched to a gene. CDR1 is KGHSH and CDR2 is LQKENI in the germline V gene. The CDR3 is 15 residues long. The CDR3, as DNA: TGTGCCAGCACTGGACAGGGGGATGCCTCCTACGAGCAGTACTTC. It translates to CASTGQGDASYEQYF.

The genes are TRBV5-1 and TRBJ2-7, with D perhaps TRBD1 (6 bases). CDR3 size: 13 residues. CDR1 and CDR2 (germline): SGHRS, YFSETQ. Trimming cost V 3 bases and J 9 bases, with 16 bases left between them. Written as DNA, the CDR3 is TGCGCCAGCAGCTCCGGACAGATTGGGATGCAGTACTTC. Its protein is CASSSGQIGMQYF.

The chain uses TRBV28 and TRBJ2-5; the match to TRBD1 covers 8 bases. The CDR3 sequence is 14 residues long. V lost 4 bases and J lost 4; bases outside the gene matches: 5. CDR1 is MDHEN and CDR2 is SYDVKM in the germline V gene. The CDR3 coding sequence is TGTGCCAGCAGTTCCCCAGGGGGCGTAGAGACCCAGTACTTC. It yields the protein CASSSPGGVETQYF.

This clone was seen a few times. The CDR3 coding sequence is TGCGCCAGCAGCCCAGGACAGGGTATAAAGACAGATACGCAGTATTTT. It encodes CASSPGQGIKTDTQYF. The chain is built from TRBV5-1 and TRBJ2-3; 8 positions match TRBD1. CDR1 is SGHRS and CDR2 is YFSETQ in the germline V gene. This CDR3 comprises 16 residues. V dropped 4 bases and J dropped 3; count of bases not matched to a gene: 10.

This chain links TRBV5-1 with TRBJ2-6; TRBD2 matches at 7 bases. There are 17 residues in the CDR3. Germline trimming cut 4 bases from V and 1 base from J; bases unmatched to any gene: 8. Germline V lookup: CDR1 SGHRS, CDR2 YFSETQ. CDR3: CASSRLAGKSGANVLTF. As DNA, the CDR3 is TGCGCCAGCAGCCGGTTAGCGGGTAAATCTGGGGCCAACGTCCTGACTTTC.

This chain links TRBV7-9 with TRBJ1-5; 8 bases align to TRBD1. J lost 3 bases, V lost 1 base, and 8 bases had no gene match. From germline, CDR1 is SEHNR and CDR2 FQNEAQ (reference sequence). The CDR3 sequence is 17 residues long. Written as DNA, the CDR3 is TGTGCCAGCAGCTTAGGGACAGGGAGACCCCACAATCAGCCCCAGCATTTT. Translated: CASSLGTGRPHNQPQHF.

V gene TRBV7-9 combines with J gene TRBJ1-1; D call uncertain. The CDR3 runs to 13 residues. Trimming removed 6 bases at V and 0 bases at J, with 8 bases between. Germline CDR1 and CDR2: SEHNR and FQNEAQ (reference sequence). CDR3 loop: CASRRILNTEAFF. In DNA form, the CDR3 reads TGTGCCAGCAGGAGAATACTGAACACTGAAGCTTTCTTT.